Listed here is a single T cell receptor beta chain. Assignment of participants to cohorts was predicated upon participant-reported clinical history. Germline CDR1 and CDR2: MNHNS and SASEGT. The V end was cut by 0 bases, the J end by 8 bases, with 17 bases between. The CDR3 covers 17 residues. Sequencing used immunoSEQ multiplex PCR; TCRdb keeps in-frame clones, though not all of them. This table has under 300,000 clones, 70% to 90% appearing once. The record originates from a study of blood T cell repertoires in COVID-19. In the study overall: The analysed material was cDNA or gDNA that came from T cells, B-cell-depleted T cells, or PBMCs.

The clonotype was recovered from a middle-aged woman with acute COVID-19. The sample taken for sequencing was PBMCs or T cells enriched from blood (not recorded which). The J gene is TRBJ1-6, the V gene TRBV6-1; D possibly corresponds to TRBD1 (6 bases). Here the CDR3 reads CASSEALDRSGDSPLHF. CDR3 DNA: TGTGCCAGCAGTGAAGCGCTGGACAGATCTGGAGATTCACCCCTCCACTTT.